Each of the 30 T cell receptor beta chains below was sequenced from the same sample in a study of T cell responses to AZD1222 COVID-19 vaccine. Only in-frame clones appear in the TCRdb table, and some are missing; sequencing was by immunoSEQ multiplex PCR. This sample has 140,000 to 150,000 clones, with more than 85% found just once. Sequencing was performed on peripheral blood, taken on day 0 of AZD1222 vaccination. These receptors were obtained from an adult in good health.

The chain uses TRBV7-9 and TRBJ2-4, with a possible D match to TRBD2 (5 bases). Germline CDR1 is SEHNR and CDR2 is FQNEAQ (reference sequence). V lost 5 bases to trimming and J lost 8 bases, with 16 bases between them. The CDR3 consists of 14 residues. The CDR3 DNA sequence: TGTGCCAGCAGCCACTCCGGGATGGAGGACATTCAGTACTTC. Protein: CASSHSGMEDIQYF.

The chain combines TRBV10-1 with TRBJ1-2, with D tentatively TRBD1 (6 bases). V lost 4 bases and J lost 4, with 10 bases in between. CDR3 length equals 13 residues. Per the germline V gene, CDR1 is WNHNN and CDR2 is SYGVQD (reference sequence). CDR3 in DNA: TGCGCCAGCAGTGCAGGACAGTCCTATGGCTACACCTTC. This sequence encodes CASSAGQSYGYTF.

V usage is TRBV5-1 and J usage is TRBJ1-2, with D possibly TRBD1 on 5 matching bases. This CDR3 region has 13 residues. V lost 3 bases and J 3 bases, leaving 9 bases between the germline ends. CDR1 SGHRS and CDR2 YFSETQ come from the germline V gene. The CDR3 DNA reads TGCGCCAGCAGCTCCGACAGTTACTATGGCTACACCTTC. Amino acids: CASSSDSYYGYTF.

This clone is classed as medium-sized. The CDR3 reads CASSDHRGGKDEQYF. The CDR3 nucleotides are TGTGCCAGCAGCGACCACAGGGGCGGTAAAGACGAGCAGTACTTC. The chain links TRBV7-9 to TRBJ2-7, with TRBD1 matching over 7 bases. The CDR3 spans 15 residues. Germline V gives CDR1 SEHNR, CDR2 FQNEAQ (reference sequence). The V and J ends lost 5 bases and 5 bases, in that order; junction bases with no gene match: 12.

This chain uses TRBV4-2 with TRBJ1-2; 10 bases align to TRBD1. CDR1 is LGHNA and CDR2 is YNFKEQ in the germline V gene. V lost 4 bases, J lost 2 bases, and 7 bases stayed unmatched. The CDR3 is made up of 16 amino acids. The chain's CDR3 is CASSRGQGNSNYGYTF. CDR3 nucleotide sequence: TGTGCCAGCAGCCGGGGACAGGGGAATAGCAACTATGGCTACACCTTC.

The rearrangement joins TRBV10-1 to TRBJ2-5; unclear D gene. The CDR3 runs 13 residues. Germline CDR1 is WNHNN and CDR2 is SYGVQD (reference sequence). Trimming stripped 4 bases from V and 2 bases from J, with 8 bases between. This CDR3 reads CASSAQIQETQYF. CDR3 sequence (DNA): TGCGCCAGCAGTGCCCAGATACAAGAGACCCAGTACTTC.

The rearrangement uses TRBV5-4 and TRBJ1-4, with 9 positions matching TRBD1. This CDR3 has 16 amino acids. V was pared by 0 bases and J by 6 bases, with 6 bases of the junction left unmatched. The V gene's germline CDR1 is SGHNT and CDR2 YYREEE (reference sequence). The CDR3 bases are TGTGCCAGCAGCTTGGTTGGGGGGACAGGGCATGAAAAACTGTTTTTT. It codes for CASSLVGGTGHEKLFF.

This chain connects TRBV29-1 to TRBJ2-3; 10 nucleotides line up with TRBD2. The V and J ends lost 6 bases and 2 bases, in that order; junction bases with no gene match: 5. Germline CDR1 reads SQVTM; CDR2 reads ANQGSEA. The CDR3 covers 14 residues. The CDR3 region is CSVGTSAFTDTQYF. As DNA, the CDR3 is TGCAGCGTGGGGACTAGCGCGTTCACAGATACGCAGTATTTT.

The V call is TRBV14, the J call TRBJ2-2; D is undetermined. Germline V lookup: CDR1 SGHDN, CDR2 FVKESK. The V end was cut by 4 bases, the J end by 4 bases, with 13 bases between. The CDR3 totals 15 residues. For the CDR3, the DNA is TGTGCCAGCAGCCGAAGGGCTCTGGGCACCGGGGAGCTGTTTTTT. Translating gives CASSRRALGTGELFF.

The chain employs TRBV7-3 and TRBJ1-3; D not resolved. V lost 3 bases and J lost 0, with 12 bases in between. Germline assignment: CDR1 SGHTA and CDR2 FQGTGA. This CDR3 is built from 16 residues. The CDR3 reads CASSFSVRSSGNTIYF. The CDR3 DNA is TGTGCCAGCAGCTTTTCTGTCAGAAGCTCTGGAAACACCATATATTTT. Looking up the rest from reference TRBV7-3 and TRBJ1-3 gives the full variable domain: GAGVSQTPSNKVTEKGKYVELRCDPISGHTALYWYRQSLGQGPEFLIYFQGTGAADDSGLPNDRFFAVRPEGSVSTLKIQRTERGDSAVYLCASSFSVRSSGNTIYFGEGSWLTVV.

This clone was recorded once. The CDR3 sequence: CASSEMRGRSYEQYF. CDR3 coding DNA: TGTGCCAGCAGTGAAATGAGGGGACGTAGCTACGAGCAGTACTTC. The genes are TRBV25-1 and TRBJ2-7; possibly TRBD1 or TRBD2 for D (5 bases each). V was cut by 2 bases and J by 3 bases, with 14 bases left in between. This CDR3 contains 15 residues. The germline gives CDR1 MGHDK, CDR2 SYGVNS.

In DNA, the CDR3 is TGTGCCAGCAGCGTAGCTCTAGGGGAGACCCAGTACTTC. Translated, it gives CASSVALGETQYF. The rearrangement links TRBV9 to TRBJ2-5; D unclear. The CDR3 loop spans 13 amino acids. The V and J ends lost 0 bases and 5 bases respectively, with 8 bases between them. Looked up from germline, CDR1 is SGDLS and CDR2 is YYNGEE.

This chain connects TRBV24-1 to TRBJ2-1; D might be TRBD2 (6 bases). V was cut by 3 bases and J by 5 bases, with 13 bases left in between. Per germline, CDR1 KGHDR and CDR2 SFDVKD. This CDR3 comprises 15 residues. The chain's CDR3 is CATSDPGTAHNEQFF. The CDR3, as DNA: TGTGCCACCAGTGATCCCGGGACTGCGCACAATGAGCAGTTCTTC.

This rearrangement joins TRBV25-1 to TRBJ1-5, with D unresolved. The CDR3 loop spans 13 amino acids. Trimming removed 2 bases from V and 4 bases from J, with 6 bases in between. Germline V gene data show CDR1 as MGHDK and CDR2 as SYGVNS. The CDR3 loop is CASSEAGNQPQHF. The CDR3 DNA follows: TGTGCCAGCAGTGAAGCGGGAAATCAGCCCCAGCATTTT.

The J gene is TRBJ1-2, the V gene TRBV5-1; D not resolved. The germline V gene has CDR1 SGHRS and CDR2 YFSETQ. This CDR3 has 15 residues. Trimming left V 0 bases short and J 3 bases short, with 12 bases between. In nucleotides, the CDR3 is TGCGCCAGCAGCTTGGAAGGGAGGCTAGACTATGGCTACACCTTC. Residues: CASSLEGRLDYGYTF.

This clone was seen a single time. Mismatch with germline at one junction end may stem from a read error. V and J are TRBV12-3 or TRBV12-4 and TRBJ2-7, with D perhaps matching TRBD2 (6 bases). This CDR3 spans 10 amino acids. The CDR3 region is CASSAGTPIF. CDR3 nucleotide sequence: TGTGCCAGCAGTGCTGGGACTCCAATTTTC.

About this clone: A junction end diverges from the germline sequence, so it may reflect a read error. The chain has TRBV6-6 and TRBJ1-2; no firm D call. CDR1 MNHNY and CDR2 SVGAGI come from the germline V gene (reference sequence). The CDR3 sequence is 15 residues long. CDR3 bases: TGTGCCAGCAGTAACTCGCGCACCCCGTCGTATGGCTACACCTTC. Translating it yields CASSNSRTPSYGYTF.

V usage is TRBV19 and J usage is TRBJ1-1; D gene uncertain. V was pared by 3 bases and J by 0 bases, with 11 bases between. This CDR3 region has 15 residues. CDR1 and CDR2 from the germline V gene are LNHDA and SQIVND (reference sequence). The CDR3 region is CASSIGRGLNTEAFF. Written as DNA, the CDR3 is TGTGCCAGTAGTATTGGGAGAGGACTGAACACTGAAGCTTTCTTT.

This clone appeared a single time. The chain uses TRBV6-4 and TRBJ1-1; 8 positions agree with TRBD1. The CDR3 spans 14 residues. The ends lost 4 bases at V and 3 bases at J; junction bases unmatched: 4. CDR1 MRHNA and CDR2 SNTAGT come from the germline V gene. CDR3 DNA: TGTGCCAGCAGTGCCATGACAGGGGACACTGAAGCTTTCTTT. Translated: CASSAMTGDTEAFF.

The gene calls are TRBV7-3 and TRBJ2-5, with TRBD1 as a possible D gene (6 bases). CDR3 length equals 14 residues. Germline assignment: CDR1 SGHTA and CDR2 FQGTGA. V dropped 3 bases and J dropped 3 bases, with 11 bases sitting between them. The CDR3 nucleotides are TGTGCCAGCAGCTTGGGTTCAGGGGAAGAGACCCAGTACTTC. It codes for CASSLGSGEETQYF.

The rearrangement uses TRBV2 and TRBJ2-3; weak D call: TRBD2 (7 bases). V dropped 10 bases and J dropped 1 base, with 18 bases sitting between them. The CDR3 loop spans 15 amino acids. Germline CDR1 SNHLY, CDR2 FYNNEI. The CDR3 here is CATTLRGARTDTQYF. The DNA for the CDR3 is TGTGCCACTACCCTACGGGGGGCCCGCACAGATACGCAGTATTTT.

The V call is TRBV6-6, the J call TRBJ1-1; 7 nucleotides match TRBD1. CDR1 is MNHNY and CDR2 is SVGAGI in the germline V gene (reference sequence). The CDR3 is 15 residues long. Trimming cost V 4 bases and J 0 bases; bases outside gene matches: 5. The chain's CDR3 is CASSSRGQLNTEAFF. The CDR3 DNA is TGTGCCAGCAGTTCCAGGGGACAGTTGAACACTGAAGCTTTCTTT.

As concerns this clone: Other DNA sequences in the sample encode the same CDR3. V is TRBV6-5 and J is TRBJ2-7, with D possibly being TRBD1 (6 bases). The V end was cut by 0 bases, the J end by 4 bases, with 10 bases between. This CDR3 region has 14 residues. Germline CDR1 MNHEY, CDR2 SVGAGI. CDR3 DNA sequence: TGTGCCAGCAGTTACTCCCAGGGGAGTTACGAGCAGTACTTC. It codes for CASSYSQGSYEQYF.

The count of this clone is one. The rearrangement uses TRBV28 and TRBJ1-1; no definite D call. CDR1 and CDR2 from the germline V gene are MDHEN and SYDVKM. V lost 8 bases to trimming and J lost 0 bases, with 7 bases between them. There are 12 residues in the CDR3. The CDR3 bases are TGTGCCAGCCACCGCATGAACACTGAAGCTTTCTTT. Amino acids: CASHRMNTEAFF.

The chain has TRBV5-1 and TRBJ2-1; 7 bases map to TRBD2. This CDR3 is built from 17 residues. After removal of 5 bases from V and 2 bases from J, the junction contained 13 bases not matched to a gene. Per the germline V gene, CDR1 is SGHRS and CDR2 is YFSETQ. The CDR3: CASSVGRAVGAYNEQFF. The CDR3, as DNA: TGCGCCAGCAGTGTGGGGAGGGCCGTAGGTGCCTACAATGAGCAGTTCTTC.

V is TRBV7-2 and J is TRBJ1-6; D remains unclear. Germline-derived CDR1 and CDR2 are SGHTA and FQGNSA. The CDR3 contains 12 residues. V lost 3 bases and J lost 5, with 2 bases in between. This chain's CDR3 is CASSFNNSPLHF. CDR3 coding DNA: TGTGCCAGCAGCTTTAATAATTCACCCCTCCACTTT.

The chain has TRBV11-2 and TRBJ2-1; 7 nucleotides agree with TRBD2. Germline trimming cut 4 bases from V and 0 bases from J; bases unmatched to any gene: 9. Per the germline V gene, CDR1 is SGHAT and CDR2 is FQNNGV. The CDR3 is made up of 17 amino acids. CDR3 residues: CASSSNRLAGSYNEQFF. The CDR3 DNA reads TGTGCCAGCAGCTCCAATCGACTAGCTGGCTCCTACAATGAGCAGTTCTTC.

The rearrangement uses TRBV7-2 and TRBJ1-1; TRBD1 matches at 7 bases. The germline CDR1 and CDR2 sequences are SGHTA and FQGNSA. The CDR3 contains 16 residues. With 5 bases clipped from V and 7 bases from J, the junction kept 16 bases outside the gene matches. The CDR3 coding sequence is TGTGCCAGCAGCCTCCAGCGGACAGGCGGACTATATGAAGCTTTCTTT. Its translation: CASSLQRTGGLYEAFF.

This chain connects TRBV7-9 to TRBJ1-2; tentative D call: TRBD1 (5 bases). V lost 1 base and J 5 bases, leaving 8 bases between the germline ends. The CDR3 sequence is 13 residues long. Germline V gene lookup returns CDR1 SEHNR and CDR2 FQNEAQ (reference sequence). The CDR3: CASSLGGKYGYTF. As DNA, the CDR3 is TGTGCCAGCAGCTTAGGGGGGAAGTATGGCTACACCTTC.

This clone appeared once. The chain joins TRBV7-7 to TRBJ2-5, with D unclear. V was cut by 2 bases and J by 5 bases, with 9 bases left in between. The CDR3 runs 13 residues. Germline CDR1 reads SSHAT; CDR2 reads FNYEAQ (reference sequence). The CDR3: CASSLNYGETQYF. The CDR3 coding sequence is TGTGCCAGCAGCTTAAACTACGGGGAGACCCAGTACTTC. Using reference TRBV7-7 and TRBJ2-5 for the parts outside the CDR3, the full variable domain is GAGVSQSPRYKVTKRGQDVTLRCDPISSHATLYWYQQALGQGPEFLTYFNYEAQPDKSGLPSDRFSAERPEGSISTLTIQRTEQRDSAMYRCASSLNYGETQYFGPGTRLLVL.